The clone carrying this T cell receptor (beta chain) is medium-sized in the sample. The germline V gene encodes CDR1 SGHAT and CDR2 FQNNGV. The CDR3 has 15 residues. The V end lost 1 base, the J end lost 5 bases, and 12 bases lay between the germline ends. This sample is part of a study of tumor-infiltrating lymphocytes in primary liver carcinoma. Study-level information: Samples gave roughly 3.65 to 8 million productive TCRbeta reads, similar across tissue types.

It was from roughly 20-30 mg of unsorted bulk tissue that RNA and DNA were co-extracted. Production of TCR beta cDNA used 400 to 650 ng total RNA together with a constant-region primer. The TCR beta library was amplified through three nested multiplex PCR rounds in a modified ARM-PCR procedure. TRBV1-TRBV30 forward and Cbeta reverse primers drove the first two roughly 10-cycle rounds. TCRdb ran MiXCR on the multiplex PCR reads and lists one entry per CDR3 protein. This table holds some 110,000 distinct CDR3 sequences, roughly three fifths found once. The sequence was collected from a woman aged 55-69 years with primary liver carcinoma and hepatitis B virus infection. The sample was liver tumor tissue from sampling region 3. Subset in this sample: tumor region T3, left-lateral pole. The chain is built from TRBV11-2 and TRBJ2-4, with D unresolved. DNA for the CDR3: TGTGCCAGCAGCTTAGCCCCGGCAGAGCAAAACATTCAGTACTTC. Its translation: CASSLAPAEQNIQYF.